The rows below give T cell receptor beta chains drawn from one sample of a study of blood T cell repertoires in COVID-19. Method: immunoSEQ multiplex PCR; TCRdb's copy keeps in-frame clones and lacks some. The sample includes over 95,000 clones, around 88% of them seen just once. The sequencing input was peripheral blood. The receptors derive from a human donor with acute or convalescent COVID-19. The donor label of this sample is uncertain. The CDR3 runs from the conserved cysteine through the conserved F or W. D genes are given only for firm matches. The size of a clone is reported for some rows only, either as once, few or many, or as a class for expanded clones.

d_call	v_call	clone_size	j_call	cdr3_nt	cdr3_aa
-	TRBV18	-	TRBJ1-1	TGTGCCAGCTCACCAGTGGGAGCTGAAGCTTTCTTT	CASSPVGAEAFF
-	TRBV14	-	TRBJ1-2	TGTGCCAGCAGCCTTGGACAGTATGGCTACACCTTC	CASSLGQYGYTF
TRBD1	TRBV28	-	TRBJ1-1	TGTGCCAGTTGGACAGGGGGACGGAACACTGAAGCTTTCTTT	CASWTGGRNTEAFF
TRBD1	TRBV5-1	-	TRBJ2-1	TGCGCCAGCAGCTTGGGCGGGACAGGGGTTTACAATGAGCAGTTCTTC	CASSLGGTGVYNEQFF
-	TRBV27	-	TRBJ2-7	TGTGCCAGCAGCGGATGGAGGGGTGAGCAGTACTTC	CASSGWRGEQYF
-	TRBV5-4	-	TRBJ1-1	TGTGCCAGCAGCAGCGTAGGGGCCATGAACACTGAAGCTTTCTTT	CASSSVGAMNTEAFF
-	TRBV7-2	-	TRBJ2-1	TGTGCCAGCAGCAACGCGGGGCCCTGGGATGAGCAGTTCTTC	CASSNAGPWDEQFF
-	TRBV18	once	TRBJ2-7	TGTGCCAGCTCACCACAGCCGGCCAGAAGGGGTTACGAGCAGTACTTC	CASSPQPARRGYEQYF
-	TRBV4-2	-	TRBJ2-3	TGTGCCAGCAGCCAAGATACCGCCTTTACTAGCACAGATACGCAGTATTTT	CASSQDTAFTSTDTQYF
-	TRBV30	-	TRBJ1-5	TGTGCCTGGAGTAGTTCCGTCCAGGAGCCCCAGCATTTT	CAWSSSVQEPQHF
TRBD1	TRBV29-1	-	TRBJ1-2	TGCAGCGTTGAAGATCGGGACAGGGGATCCTATGGCTACACCTTC	CSVEDRDRGSYGYTF
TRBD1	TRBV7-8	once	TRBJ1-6	TGTGCCAGCAGCCCCAGGGGACAGGGGGCTTTTCGGTCACCCCTCCACTTT	CASSPRGQGAFRSPLHF
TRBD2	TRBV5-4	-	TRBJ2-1	TGTGCCAGCAGCTTGGCCCGGACTAGCGGGGGGTGGCAGTTCTTC	CASSLARTSGGWQFF
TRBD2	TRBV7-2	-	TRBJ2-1	TGTGCCAGCAGCTTCCGGACTAGCGGGAGGGCCGGTGAGCAGTTCTTC	CASSFRTSGRAGEQFF
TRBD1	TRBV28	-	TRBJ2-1	TGTGCCAGCAGCCTTAATTACAGGGGCTTTGAGCAGTTCTTC	CASSLNYRGFEQFF
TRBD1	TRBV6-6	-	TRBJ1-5	TGTGCCAGCAGTGCCCTCGGACAGGGACAGCCCCAGCATTTT	CASSALGQGQPQHF